This T cell receptor (beta chain) was documented in a study of CD8+CD57+ T cells in acquired aplastic anemia. TCR beta VDJ and CDR3 profiles were obtained from a genomic DNA template. TCRdb reprocessed the reads via MiXCR and lists one record per CDR3 protein. Found here are 100,000 to 150,000 distinct CDR3 sequences, about 40% of them singletons; the top ten hold around 2.7%. Patients selected for sequencing had displayed CD8+CD57+ cell expansion by flow cytometry. Severe acquired aplastic anemia was diagnosed in all patients. Patients had not yet gotten any therapy when their blood was taken for sampling. With 5 bases removed from V and 6 bases from J, the gap between germline ends came to 20 bases. The CDR3 spans 14 residues. Germline V gene data show CDR1 as DFQATT and CDR2 as SNEGSKA (reference sequence).

The sample was sorted CD4+, CD8+, or CD8+CD57+ T cells (not recorded which) from PBMCs. The rearrangement uses TRBV20-1 and TRBJ2-7; no clear D gene. This TCR was sampled from a human donor with aplastic anemia. In nucleotides, the CDR3 is TGCAGTGCTCCCGCCATCGGGCTAGATGGCGAGCAGTACTTC. Protein product: CSAPAIGLDGEQYF.